The 10 T cell receptor beta chains below all came from one sample that was sequenced in a study of Tregs in tolerant kidney transplant recipients. Repertoires were generated with immunoSEQ multiplex PCR, while TCRdb's copy carries only in-frame clones and drops some. In total, the table holds fewer than 40,000 clones. The input for sequencing was CD8+ T cells from blood, taken before the transplant. These receptors were collected from a human donor who received a combined kidney and bone marrow transplant.

Concerning this clone itself: The read gets to within 3 residues of the CDR3 end, and the germline J gene fills in the rest. The chain couples TRBV7-9 to TRBJ1-2; D is uncertain. The CDR3 has 13 residues. The germline V gene encodes CDR1 SEHNR and CDR2 FQNEAQ (reference sequence). V was cut by 1 base and J by 4 bases, with 7 bases left in between. CDR3 bases read: TGTGCCAGCAGCTTAGGGGCATCCTATGGC. Translating gives CASSLGASYG. The full CDR3 protein is CASSLGASYGYTF.

Remarks on this clone: The read finishes 3 residues shy of the CDR3 end, and the germline J gene is used to complete it. The J gene is TRBJ2-2, the V gene TRBV5-1, with TRBD2 matching 9 bases. The CDR3 extends over 16 amino acids. With V trimmed by 0 bases and J by 6 bases, 6 bases remained unmatched. The germline V gene has CDR1 SGHRS and CDR2 YFSETQ. The CDR3 DNA, read in part, is TGCGCCAGCAGCTTGGATCCGGCGGGGGGGTCCGGGGAG. Its translation: CASSLDPAGGSGE. The full CDR3 is CASSLDPAGGSGELFF.

Details on this clone: The read terminates 3 residues ahead of where the CDR3 ends, so the germline J gene completes it. J is TRBJ1-2 and V is TRBV7-9; a possible D gene is TRBD1 (5 bases). The CDR3 covers 14 residues. Germline lookup yields CDR1 SEHNR and CDR2 FQNEAQ (reference sequence). Trimming stripped 6 bases from V and 0 bases from J, with 11 bases between. The sequenced CDR3 bases are TGTGCCAGCAGTTTCGACAGTCCTAACTATGGC. Translation gives CASSFDSPNYG. The whole CDR3 is CASSFDSPNYGYTF.

Points on this clone: The sequence runs out 3 residues before the end of the CDR3; the remainder is reconstructed from the germline J gene. This chain joins TRBV13 and TRBJ2-2, with D hard to call. Per the germline V gene, CDR1 is PRHDT and CDR2 is FYEKMQ (reference sequence). The CDR3 consists of 14 residues. V lost 5 bases, J lost 2 bases, and 9 bases lay in between. CDR3 bases read: TGTGCCAGCAGCACGCGGAGCAACACCGGGGAG. Amino acids: CASSTRSNTGE. The CDR3 in its entirety is CASSTRSNTGELFF.

On this clone: From the germline J gene comes the end of the CDR3, since the read stops 3 residues before it. This chain connects TRBV19 to TRBJ2-7, with 7 bases that match TRBD2. This CDR3 spans 17 amino acids. The V gene end was trimmed by 3 bases and the J gene end by 2 bases; junction bases not matched to a gene: 13. Germline V gene sequence: CDR1 LNHDA, CDR2 SQIVND (reference sequence). The sequenced part of the CDR3 DNA is TGTGCCAGTAGTATGCTTAATTTTCGGGGGGAAGCCTACGAG. This encodes CASSMLNFRGEAYE. The entire CDR3 sequence reads CASSMLNFRGEAYEQYF.

Comments on this clone: The read terminates 3 residues ahead of where the CDR3 ends, so the germline J gene completes it. V and J are TRBV14 and TRBJ2-5, with 7 bases matching TRBD2. This CDR3 has 15 amino acids. V lost 2 bases to trimming and J lost 5 bases; unmatched junction nucleotides: 8. Germline V gene sequence: CDR1 SGHDN, CDR2 FVKESK. The covered CDR3 bases are TGTGCCAGCAGCCAAAGCAGCGGGACGGCGGAGACC. Protein product: CASSQSSGTAET. The full-length CDR3 reads as CASSQSSGTAETQYF.

A note on this clone: The read falls 3 residues short of the CDR3 end, and the missing part is taken from the germline J gene. This CDR3 is also generated by other DNA sequences in the sample. The V call is TRBV7-8, the J call TRBJ2-2, with 10 bases aligning to TRBD1. CDR3 length: 15 amino acids. Trimming at V came to 5 bases and at J to 4 bases, leaving 4 bases not matched to a gene. CDR1 is SGHVS and CDR2 is FQNEAQ in the germline V gene. The CDR3 sequence is CASSPGTGATGELFF. The DNA read from the CDR3 is TGTGCCAGCAGCCCCGGGACAGGGGCCACCGGGGAG.

As concerns this clone: The read terminates 3 residues ahead of where the CDR3 ends, so the germline J gene completes it. The chain couples TRBV18 to TRBJ1-5, with 9 bases matching TRBD1. This CDR3 region has 15 residues. The trim removed 4 bases at V and 7 bases at J, leaving 8 bases unmatched. The germline V gene encodes CDR1 KGHSH and CDR2 LQKENI. CDR3 protein: CASSRAGTGYQPQHF. CDR3 DNA (partial): TGTGCCAGCTCACGCGCCGGGACAGGGTACCAGCCC.

As concerns this clone: The CDR3 goes on 3 residues after the read ends, and that part is filled in from the germline J gene. This sequence joins TRBV6-8 and TRBJ2-4, with 9 bases aligning to TRBD2. Trimming took 6 bases from V and 0 from J; bases not matched to a gene: 9. CDR3 length: 17 amino acids. Germline V gene data show CDR1 as MNHGY and CDR2 as SAAAGT. The covered CDR3 bases are TGTGCCAGCAGCGGCGAGCGGGAGGAACTAGCCAAAAACATT. This translates into CASSGEREELAKNI. The complete CDR3 protein is CASSGEREELAKNIQYF.

Of note for this clone: With the read ending 3 residues before the CDR3 end, the germline J gene is used to fill in that end. The genes are TRBV5-5 and TRBJ1-5; tentative D call: TRBD1 (6 bases). There are 14 residues in the CDR3. With 3 bases removed from V and 2 bases from J, the gap between germline ends came to 9 bases. Germline values: CDR1 SGHKS, CDR2 YYEKEE (reference sequence). The CDR3 loop reads CASSSWTGNQPQHF. The covered CDR3 bases are TGTGCCAGCAGCTCCTGGACAGGCAATCAGCCC.